The clone carrying this TCR beta chain was observed many times. The CDR3 is 11 residues long. In germline, CDR1 is SQVTM, CDR2 ANQGSEA. V shed 4 bases and J shed 7 bases, with 10 bases lying between them. Template material for amplifying TCR beta CDR3 regions consisted of RNA transcripts. Researchers ran a first-round RT-PCR on the TCR CDR3 using the HTBI primer set. MiXCR, run by TCRdb on the multiplex PCR reads, gives a single entry per CDR3 protein. The sample contains around 340,000 distinct CDR3 sequences, over 11% of which appear only once. The sample is drawn from a study of T cells in Graves' hyperthyroidism and ophthalmopathy. About the study: Before treatment of any kind, peripheral blood was taken at initial diagnosis.

Researchers defined stable Graves' hyperthyroidism as no ophthalmopathy progression within 18 months. Criteria for exclusion of patients were uncontrolled infection, other autoimmune disease, pregnancy or lactation. V and J are TRBV29-1 and TRBJ1-1; no clear D gene. This sequence was found in a young woman with Graves' hyperthyroidism. Sequences were obtained from blood. The CDR3: CSVVFQVEAFF. CDR3 bases: TGCAGCGTTGTTTTCCAGGTTGAAGCTTTCTTT.